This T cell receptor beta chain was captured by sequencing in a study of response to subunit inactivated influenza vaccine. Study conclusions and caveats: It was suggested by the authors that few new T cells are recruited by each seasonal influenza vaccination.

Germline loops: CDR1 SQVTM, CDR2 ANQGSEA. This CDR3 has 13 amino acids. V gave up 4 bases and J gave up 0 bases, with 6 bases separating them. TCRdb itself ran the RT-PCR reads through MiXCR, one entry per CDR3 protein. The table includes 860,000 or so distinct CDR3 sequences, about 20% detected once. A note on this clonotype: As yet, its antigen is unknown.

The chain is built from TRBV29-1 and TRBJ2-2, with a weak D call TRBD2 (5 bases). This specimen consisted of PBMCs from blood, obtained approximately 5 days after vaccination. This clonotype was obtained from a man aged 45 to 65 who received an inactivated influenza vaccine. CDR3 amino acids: CSVGLSNTGELFF. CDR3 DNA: TGCAGCGTTGGACTATCGAACACCGGGGAGCTGTTTTTT.